This TCR beta chain emerged from a study of T-cell reconstitution after alpha-beta-depleted transplantation in children. Study results and caveats: A year post-transplant, T-cell counts and diversity derived mostly from newly produced T cells.

Unique molecular identifiers were incorporated during preparation of the TCRbeta library. MiXCR, run by TCRdb on the PCR reads, gives a single entry per CDR3 protein. The table lists about 210,000 distinct CDR3 sequences, approximately 17% of them singletons. Germline CDR1 is MDHEN and CDR2 is SYDVKM. Trimming took 3 bases from V and 5 from J; bases not matched to a gene: 6. This CDR3 region has 15 residues. A few counts support this clonotype. Antigen unknown. The source material was PBMCs, mostly from graft donor cells, sampled 360 days after TCRalphabeta/CD19-depleted stem cell transplant. V gene TRBV28 combines with J gene TRBJ1-5; 8 bases fit TRBD1. The clonotype was recovered from a male patient under 10 years old who had a stem cell transplant for acute lymphoblastic leukemia, so the T cells may come from the graft donor. CDR3 nucleotides: TGTGCCAGCAGTTTCCCAGGGGGCAGATATCAGCCCCAGCATTTT. Encoded protein: CASSFPGGRYQPQHF.